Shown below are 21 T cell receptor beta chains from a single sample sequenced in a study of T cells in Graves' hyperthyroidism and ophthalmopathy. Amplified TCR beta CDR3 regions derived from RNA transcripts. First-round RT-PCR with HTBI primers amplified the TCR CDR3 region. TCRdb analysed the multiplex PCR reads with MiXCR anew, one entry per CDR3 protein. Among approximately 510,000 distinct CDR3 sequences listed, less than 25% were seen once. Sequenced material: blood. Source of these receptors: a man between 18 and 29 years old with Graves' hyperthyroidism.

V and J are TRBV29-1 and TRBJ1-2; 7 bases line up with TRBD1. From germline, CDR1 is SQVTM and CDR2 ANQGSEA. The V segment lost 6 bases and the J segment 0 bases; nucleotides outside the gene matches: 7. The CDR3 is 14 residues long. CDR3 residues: CSVDTGATNYGYTF. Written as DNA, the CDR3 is TGCAGCGTAGATACAGGGGCAACTAACTATGGCTACACCTTC.

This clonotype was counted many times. Here the CDR3 DNA reads TGTGCCACCAGTGACTCCCATTCTAATCAGCCCCAGCATTTT. It translates to CATSDSHSNQPQHF. V is TRBV24-1 and J is TRBJ1-5; D ambiguous. V lost 4 bases, J lost 4 bases, and 10 bases lay in between. Germline-derived CDR1 and CDR2 are KGHDR and SFDVKD. This CDR3 has 14 amino acids.

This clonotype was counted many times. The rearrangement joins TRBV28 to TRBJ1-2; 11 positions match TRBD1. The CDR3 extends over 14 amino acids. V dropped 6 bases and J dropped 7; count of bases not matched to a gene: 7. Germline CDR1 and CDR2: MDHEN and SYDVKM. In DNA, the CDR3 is TGTGCCAGCAGGTCGGACAGGGGGCACGGTGGCTACACCTTC. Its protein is CASRSDRGHGGYTF.

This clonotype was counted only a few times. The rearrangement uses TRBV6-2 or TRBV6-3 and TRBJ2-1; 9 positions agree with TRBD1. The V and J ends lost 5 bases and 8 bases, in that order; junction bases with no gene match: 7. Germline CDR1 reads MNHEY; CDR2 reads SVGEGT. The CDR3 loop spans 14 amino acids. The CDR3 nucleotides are TGTGCCAGCAGTCAGAGGGACAGGGAAGATGAGCAGTTCTTC. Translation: CASSQRDREDEQFF.

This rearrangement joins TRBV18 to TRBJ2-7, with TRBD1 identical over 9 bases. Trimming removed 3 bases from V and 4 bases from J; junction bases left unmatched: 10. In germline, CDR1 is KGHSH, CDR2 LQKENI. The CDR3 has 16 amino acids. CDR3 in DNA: TGTGCCAGCTCACCGACGACAGGGGGTCCCCTATACGAGCAGTACTTC. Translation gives CASSPTTGGPLYEQYF.

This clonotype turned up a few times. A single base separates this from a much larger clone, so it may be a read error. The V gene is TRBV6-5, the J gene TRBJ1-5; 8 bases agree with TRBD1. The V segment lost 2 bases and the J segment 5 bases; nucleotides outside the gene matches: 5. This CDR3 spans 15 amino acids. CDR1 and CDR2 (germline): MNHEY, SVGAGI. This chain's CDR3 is CASSYPGTGDQPQHF. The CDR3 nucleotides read TGTGCCAGCAGTTACCCTGGGACAGGCGATCAGCCCCAGCATTTT.

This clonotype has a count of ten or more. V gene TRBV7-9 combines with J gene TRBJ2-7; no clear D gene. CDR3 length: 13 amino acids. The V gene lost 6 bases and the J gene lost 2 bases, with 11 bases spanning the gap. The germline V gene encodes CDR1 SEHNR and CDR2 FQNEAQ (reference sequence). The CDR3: CASRDGSAYEQYF. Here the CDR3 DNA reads TGTGCCAGCAGGGACGGCTCCGCCTACGAGCAGTACTTC.

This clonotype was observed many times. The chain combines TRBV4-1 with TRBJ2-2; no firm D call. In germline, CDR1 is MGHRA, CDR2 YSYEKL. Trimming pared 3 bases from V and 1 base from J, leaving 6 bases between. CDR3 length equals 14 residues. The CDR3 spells CASSHTWNTGELFF. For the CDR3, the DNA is TGCGCCAGCAGCCACACCTGGAACACCGGGGAGCTGTTTTTT.

The CDR3 nucleotides read TGTGCCAGCAGTTTGGGGGTCGTGACTAGCGGAGAGACCCAGTACTTC. Amino acids: CASSLGVVTSGETQYF. V is TRBV12-3 or TRBV12-4 and J is TRBJ2-5; TRBD2 matches at 9 bases. The CDR3 loop spans 16 amino acids. Trimming removed 3 bases from V and 4 bases from J; junction bases left unmatched: 9.

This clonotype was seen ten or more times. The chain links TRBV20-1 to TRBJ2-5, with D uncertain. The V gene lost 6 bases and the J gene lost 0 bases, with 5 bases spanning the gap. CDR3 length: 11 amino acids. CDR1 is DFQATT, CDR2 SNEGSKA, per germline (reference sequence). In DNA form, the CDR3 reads TGCAGTGCGTTGCACCAAGAGACCCAGTACTTC. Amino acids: CSALHQETQYF.

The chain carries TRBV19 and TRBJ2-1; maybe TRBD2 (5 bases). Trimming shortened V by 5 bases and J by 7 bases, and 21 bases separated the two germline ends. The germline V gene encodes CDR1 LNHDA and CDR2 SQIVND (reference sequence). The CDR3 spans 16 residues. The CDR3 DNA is TGTGCCAGTAGTGCGCCCTGGTGGGGAGTGGGAAATGAGCAGTTCTTC. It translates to CASSAPWWGVGNEQFF.

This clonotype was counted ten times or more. The CDR3 DNA reads as TGTGCCAGCACCCTGACAGTTCGCCCTACCTACGAGCAGTACTTC. Its protein product is CASTLTVRPTYEQYF. This chain joins TRBV28 and TRBJ2-7; a possible D gene is TRBD1 (5 bases). CDR1 MDHEN and CDR2 SYDVKM come from the germline V gene. CDR3 length equals 15 residues. V dropped 7 bases and J dropped 2 bases, with 18 bases sitting between them.

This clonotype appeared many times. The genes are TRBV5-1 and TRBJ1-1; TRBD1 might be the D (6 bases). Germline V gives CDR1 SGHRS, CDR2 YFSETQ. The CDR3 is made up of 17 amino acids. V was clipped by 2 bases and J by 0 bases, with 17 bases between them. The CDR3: CASSFFRGAFMNTEAFF. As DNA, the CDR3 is TGCGCCAGCAGCTTTTTTAGGGGGGCCTTCATGAACACTGAAGCTTTCTTT.

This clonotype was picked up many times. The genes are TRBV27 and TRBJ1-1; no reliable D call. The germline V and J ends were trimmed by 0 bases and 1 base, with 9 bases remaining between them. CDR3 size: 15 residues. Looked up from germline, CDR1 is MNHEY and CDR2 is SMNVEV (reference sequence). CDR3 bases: TGTGCCAGCAGTTTATCGCCCGGAGCGAACACTGAAGCTTTCTTT. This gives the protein CASSLSPGANTEAFF.

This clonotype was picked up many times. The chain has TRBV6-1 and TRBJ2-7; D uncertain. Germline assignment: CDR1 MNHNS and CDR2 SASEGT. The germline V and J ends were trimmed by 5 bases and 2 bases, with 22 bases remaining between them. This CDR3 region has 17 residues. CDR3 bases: TGTGCCAGCAGTCGGAACGGGCCGGACCTGGGGACCTACGAGCAGTACTTC. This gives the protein CASSRNGPDLGTYEQYF.

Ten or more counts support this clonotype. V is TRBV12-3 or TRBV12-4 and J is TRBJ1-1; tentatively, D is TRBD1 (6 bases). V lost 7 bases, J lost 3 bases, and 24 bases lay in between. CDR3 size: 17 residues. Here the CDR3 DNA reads TGTGCCAGCACGAGCGTGGGATGGGGGCGAGGATACACTGAAGCTTTCTTT. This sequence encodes CASTSVGWGRGYTEAFF.

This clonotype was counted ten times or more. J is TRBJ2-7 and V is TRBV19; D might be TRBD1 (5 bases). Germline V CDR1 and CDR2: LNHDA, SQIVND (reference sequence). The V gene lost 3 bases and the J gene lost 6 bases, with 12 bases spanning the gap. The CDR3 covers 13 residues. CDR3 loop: CASSMGPLGEQYF. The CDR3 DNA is TGTGCCAGTAGTATGGGGCCGCTCGGCGAGCAGTACTTC.

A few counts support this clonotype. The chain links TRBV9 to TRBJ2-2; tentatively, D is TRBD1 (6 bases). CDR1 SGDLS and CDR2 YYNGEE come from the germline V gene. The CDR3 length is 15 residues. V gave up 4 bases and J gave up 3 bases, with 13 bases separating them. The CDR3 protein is CASSRSPGDTGELFF. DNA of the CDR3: TGTGCCAGCAGCCGATCCCCAGGGGACACCGGGGAGCTGTTTTTT. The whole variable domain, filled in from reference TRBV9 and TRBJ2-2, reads DSGVTQTPKHLITATGQRVTLRCSPRSGDLSVYWYQQSLDQGLQFLIQYYNGEERAKGNILERFSAQQFPDLHSELNLSSLELGDSALYFCASSRSPGDTGELFFGEGSRLTVL.

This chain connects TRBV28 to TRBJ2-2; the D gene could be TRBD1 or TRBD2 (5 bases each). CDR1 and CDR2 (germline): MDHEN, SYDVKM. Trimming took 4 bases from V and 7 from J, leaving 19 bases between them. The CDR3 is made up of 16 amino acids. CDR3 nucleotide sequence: TGTGCCAGCAGTTCCCCGGGCGGAGGAAGGGGCGGGGAGCTGTTTTTT. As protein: CASSSPGGGRGGELFF.

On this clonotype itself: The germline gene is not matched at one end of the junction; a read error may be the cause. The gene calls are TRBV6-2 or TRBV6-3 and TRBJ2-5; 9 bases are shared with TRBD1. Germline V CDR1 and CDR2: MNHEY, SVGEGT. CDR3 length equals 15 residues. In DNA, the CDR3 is TGTGCCACCAGTGACCGACAGGGGGTCCAAGAGACCCAGTACTTC. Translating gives CATSDRQGVQETQYF.

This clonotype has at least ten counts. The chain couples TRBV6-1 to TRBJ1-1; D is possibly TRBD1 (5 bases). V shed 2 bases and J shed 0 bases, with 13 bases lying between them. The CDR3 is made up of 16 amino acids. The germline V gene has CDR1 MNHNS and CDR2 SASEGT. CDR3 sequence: CASSEPGTELNTEAFF. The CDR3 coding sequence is TGTGCCAGCAGTGAACCTGGGACGGAACTGAACACTGAAGCTTTCTTT.